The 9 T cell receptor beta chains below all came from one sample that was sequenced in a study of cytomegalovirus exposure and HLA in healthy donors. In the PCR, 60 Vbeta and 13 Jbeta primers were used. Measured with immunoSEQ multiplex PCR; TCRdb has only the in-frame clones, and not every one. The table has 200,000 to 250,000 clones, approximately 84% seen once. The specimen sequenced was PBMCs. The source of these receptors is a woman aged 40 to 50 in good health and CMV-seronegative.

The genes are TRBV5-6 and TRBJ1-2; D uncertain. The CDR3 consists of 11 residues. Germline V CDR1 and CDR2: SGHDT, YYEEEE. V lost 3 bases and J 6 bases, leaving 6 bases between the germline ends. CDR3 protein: CASSSSHGYTF. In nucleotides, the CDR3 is TGTGCCAGCAGCTCAAGCCATGGCTACACCTTC.

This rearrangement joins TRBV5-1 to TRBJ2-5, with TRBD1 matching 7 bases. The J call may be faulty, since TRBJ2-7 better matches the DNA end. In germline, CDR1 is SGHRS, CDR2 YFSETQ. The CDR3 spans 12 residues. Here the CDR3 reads CASSSQGNEQYF. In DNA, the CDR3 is TGCGCCAGCAGCTCACAGGGGAACGAGCAGTACTTC.

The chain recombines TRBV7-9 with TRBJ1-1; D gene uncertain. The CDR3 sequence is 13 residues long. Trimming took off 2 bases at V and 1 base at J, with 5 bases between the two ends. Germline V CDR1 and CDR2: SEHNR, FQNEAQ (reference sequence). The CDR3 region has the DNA TGTGCCAGCAGCTTATATTCGAACACTGAAGCTTTCTTT. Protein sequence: CASSLYSNTEAFF.

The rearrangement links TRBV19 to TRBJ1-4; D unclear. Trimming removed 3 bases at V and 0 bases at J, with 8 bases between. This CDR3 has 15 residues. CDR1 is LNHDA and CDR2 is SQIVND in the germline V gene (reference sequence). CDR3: CASSILRATNEKLFF. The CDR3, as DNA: TGTGCCAGTAGTATCCTTCGTGCAACTAATGAAAAACTGTTTTTT.

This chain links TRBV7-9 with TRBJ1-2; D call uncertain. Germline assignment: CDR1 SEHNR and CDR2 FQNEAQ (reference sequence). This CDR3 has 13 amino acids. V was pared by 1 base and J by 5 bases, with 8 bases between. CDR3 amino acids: CASSLETVYGYTF. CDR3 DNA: TGTGCCAGCAGCTTAGAAACGGTTTATGGCTACACCTTC.

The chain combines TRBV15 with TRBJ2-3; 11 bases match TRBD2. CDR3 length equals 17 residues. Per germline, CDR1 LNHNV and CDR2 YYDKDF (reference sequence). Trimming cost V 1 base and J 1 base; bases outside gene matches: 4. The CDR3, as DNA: TGTGCCACCAGCAGAGGATTACTAGCGGGGGGCACAGATACGCAGTATTTT. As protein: CATSRGLLAGGTDTQYF.

The CDR3 DNA follows: TGTGCCAGCTATACTAGCTGGAATGAGCAGTTCTTC. Its protein is CASYTSWNEQFF. J is TRBJ2-1 and V is TRBV27, with D possibly matching TRBD2 (6 bases). The CDR3 consists of 12 residues. The V gene's germline CDR1 is MNHEY and CDR2 SMNVEV (reference sequence). With 8 bases removed from V and 7 bases from J, the gap between germline ends came to 12 bases.

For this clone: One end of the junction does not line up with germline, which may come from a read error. CDR3 sequence: CASSEGQPPDF. Written as DNA, the CDR3 is TGTGCCAGCAGTGAGGGACAGCCGCCCGACTTC. The chain links TRBV6-1 to TRBJ2-7, with 7 positions matching TRBD1. This CDR3 is built from 11 residues. CDR1 MNHNS and CDR2 SASEGT come from the germline V gene.

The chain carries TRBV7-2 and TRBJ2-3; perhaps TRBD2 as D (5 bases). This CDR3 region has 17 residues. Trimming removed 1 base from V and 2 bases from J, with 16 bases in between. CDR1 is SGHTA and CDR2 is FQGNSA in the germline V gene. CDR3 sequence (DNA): TGTGCCAGCAGCTTAGATCCCCCGGCAGACTACACAGATACGCAGTATTTT. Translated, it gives CASSLDPPADYTDTQYF.